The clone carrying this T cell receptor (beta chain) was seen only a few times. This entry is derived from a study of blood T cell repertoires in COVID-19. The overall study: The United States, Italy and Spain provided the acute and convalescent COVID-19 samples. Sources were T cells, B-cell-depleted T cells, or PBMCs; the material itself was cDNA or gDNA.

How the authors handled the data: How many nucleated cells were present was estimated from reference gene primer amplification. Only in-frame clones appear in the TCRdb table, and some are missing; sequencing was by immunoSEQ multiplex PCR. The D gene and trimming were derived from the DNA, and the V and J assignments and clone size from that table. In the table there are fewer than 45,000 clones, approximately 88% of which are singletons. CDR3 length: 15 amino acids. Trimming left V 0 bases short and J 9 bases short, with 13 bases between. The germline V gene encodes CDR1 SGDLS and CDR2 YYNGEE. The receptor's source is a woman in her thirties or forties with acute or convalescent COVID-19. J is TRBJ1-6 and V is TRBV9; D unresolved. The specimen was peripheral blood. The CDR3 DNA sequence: TGTGCCAGCAGCGTAGACGGAGGGAGGGCTTCACCCCTCCACTTT. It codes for CASSVDGGRASPLHF.